This record concerns one T cell receptor (beta chain) sequence. The CDR3 has 14 amino acids. Germline values: CDR1 MNHEY, CDR2 SVGEGT. V dropped 6 bases and J dropped 0 bases, with 11 bases sitting between them. Survey-level immunoSEQ sequencing profiled the TCR beta repertoire. Generated by immunoSEQ multiplex PCR, the TCRdb table keeps only in-frame clones and is missing some. The sample carries about 68,000 clones, around 93% recorded once. The chain combines TRBV6-2 or TRBV6-3 with TRBJ1-1; TRBD1 is a possible D gene (6 bases). This clonotype was obtained from a man aged 35 to 55 with rheumatoid arthritis. Specimen: PBMCs. CDR3 sequence reads: CASSQQGMNTEAFF. The CDR3 DNA is TGTGCCAGCAGCCAACAGGGTATGAACACTGAAGCTTTCTTT.